This entry features one TCR beta chain sequence. Its antigen is currently unknown. This entry comes from a study of cytomegalovirus exposure and HLA in healthy donors. Overall study results and limits: A link between a missense DCLRE1C variant and TCR beta V- and J-gene trimming emerged from a later analysis.

Vbeta (60) and Jbeta (13) primers were used in the PCR. Method: immunoSEQ multiplex PCR; TCRdb's copy keeps in-frame clones and lacks some. The repertoire has 95,000 to 110,000 clones, approximately 73% of them found once; the top ten carry about 8%. Germline CDR1 and CDR2: SEHNR and FQNEAQ (reference sequence). CDR3 length equals 11 residues. Trimming stripped 3 bases from V and 2 bases from J, with 2 bases between. This sequence joins TRBV7-9 and TRBJ2-7; the D is unclear. This sequence was found in a man aged 25-45 years in good health and CMV-seronegative. Sequenced: PBMCs. The CDR3 nucleotides read TGTGCCAGCAGCTTCACCTACGAGCAGTACTTC. It codes for CASSFTYEQYF.